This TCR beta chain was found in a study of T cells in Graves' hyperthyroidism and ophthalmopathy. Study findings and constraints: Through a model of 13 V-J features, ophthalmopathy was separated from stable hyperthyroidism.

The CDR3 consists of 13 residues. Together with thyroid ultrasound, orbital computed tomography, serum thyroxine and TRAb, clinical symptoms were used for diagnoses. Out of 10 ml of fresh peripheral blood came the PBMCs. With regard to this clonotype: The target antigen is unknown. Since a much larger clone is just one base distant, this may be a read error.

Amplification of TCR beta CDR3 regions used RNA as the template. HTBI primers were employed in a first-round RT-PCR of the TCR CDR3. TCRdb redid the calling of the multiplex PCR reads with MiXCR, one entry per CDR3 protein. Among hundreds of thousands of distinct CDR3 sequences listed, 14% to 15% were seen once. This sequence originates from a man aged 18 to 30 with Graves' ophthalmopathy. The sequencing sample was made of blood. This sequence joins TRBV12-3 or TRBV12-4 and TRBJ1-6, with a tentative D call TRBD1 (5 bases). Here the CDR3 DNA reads TGTGCCAGCATTCCAGGGTGGAATTCATCCCTCCACTTT. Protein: CASIPGWNSSLHF.